The present T cell receptor beta chain was sequenced within a study of sequential checkpoint blockade in melanoma. In the study overall: Maintenance nivolumab came after either treatment sequence.

Treatment specified: randomized to nivolumab then ipilimumab (arm A) or the reverse (arm B). The CDR3 sequence is 15 residues long. Per germline, CDR1 SEHNR and CDR2 FQNEAQ (reference sequence). Trimming removed 5 bases from V and 2 bases from J; junction bases left unmatched: 8. TCRdb keeps only in-frame clones here, not all; method: immunoSEQ multiplex PCR. Counted here are under 20,000 clones, more than 65% occurring once; the ten biggest clones make up about 32%. The chain carries TRBV7-9 and TRBJ2-7, with 8 bases matching TRBD1. Sequenced material: CD8+ T cells sorted from blood (inferred from file names), taken from a patient given nivolumab and ipilimumab in sequence. This receptor was taken from a human donor with melanoma. The CDR3 DNA sequence: TGTGCCAGCAGCCCGGACAGGGTGGGCCCCTACGAGCAGTACTTC. Translated, it gives CASSPDRVGPYEQYF.